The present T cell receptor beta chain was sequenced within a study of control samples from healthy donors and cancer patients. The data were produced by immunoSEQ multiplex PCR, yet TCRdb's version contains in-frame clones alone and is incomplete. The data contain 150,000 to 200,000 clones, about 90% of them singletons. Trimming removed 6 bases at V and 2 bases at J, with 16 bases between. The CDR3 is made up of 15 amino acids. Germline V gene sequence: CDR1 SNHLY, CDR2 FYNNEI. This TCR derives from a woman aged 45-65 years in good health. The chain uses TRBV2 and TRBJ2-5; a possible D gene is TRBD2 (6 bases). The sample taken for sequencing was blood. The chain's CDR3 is CASSHYRSGQETQYF. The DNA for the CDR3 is TGTGCCAGCAGCCATTATCGGAGCGGGCAAGAGACCCAGTACTTC.